Shown below are 22 T cell receptor beta chains from a single sample sequenced in a study of blood T cell repertoires in COVID-19. Using immunoSEQ multiplex PCR, the repertoire was profiled, and TCRdb retains in-frame clones only, with some absent. The sample lists around 250,000 clones; about 80% were seen once. Sequencing was carried out using peripheral blood. These receptors all come from a man aged 45-65 years with active or convalescent COVID-19.

Only one count was recorded for this clone. The sample has other DNA sequences that encode this CDR3 too. The rearrangement links TRBV7-9 to TRBJ1-3, with 9 bases identical to TRBD1. The CDR3 extends over 15 amino acids. Per germline, CDR1 SEHNR and CDR2 FQNEAQ (reference sequence). With V trimmed by 4 bases and J by 0 bases, 1 base remained unmatched. The DNA of the CDR3 is TGTGCCAGCAGCTGGGACAGGGTCTCTGGAAACACCATATATTTT. Residues: CASSWDRVSGNTIYF.

This sequence joins TRBV4-3 and TRBJ1-2; 10 bases match TRBD1. There are 15 residues in the CDR3. The germline gives CDR1 LGHNA, CDR2 YSLEER. The junction had 7 bases not matched to a gene; V was cut back by 3 bases and J by 6 bases. The CDR3 DNA reads TGCGCCAGCAGCCATTCACGACAGGGGGCTAATGGCTACACCTTC. This encodes CASSHSRQGANGYTF.

The chain has TRBV5-1 and TRBJ1-5; 8 positions agree with TRBD1. J lost 7 bases, V lost 4 bases, and 10 bases had no gene match. CDR3 size: 15 residues. Germline loops: CDR1 SGHRS, CDR2 YFSETQ. The CDR3 DNA sequence: TGCGCCAGCAGCCCTGGACAGGGTCAGGACCAGCCCCAGCATTTT. It codes for CASSPGQGQDQPQHF. The full variable domain, in which reference TRBV5-1 and TRBJ1-5 provide the parts outside the CDR3, is KAGVTQTPRYLIKTRGQQVTLSCSPISGHRSVSWYQQTPGQGLQFLFEYFSETQRNKGNFPGRFSGRQFSNSRSEMNVSTLELGDSALYLCASSPGQGQDQPQHFGDGTRLSIL.

The chain recombines TRBV7-2 with TRBJ2-3; 13 positions match TRBD2. The germline CDR1 and CDR2 sequences are SGHTA and FQGNSA. The V and J ends lost 4 bases and 6 bases, in that order; junction bases with no gene match: 7. This CDR3 has 16 amino acids. CDR3 in DNA: TGTGCCAGCAGCTCGGGACTAGCGGGGTTCACGGATACGCAGTATTTT. Its translation: CASSSGLAGFTDTQYF.

J is TRBJ1-5 and V is TRBV12-3 or TRBV12-4; D is ambiguous. Trimming took 6 bases from V and 10 from J, leaving 10 bases between them. There are 11 residues in the CDR3. CDR3 region: CASREGGPQHF. In nucleotides, the CDR3 is TGTGCCAGCAGGGAGGGTGGTCCCCAGCATTTT.

This chain joins TRBV4-2 and TRBJ2-7; TRBD2 aligns across 8 bases. V shed 1 base, J shed 7 bases, and the junction held 3 bases outside the gene matches. The CDR3 has 13 residues. Germline lookup yields CDR1 LGHNA and CDR2 YNFKEQ. CDR3 sequence: CASSQGSGGEQYF. CDR3 DNA: TGTGCCAGCAGCCAAGGGTCGGGGGGGGAGCAGTACTTC.

This clone was seen only once. This chain connects TRBV6-2 or TRBV6-3 to TRBJ2-3, with D possibly TRBD2 on 7 matching bases. The CDR3 runs to 17 residues. Trimming removed 2 bases from V and 5 bases from J, with 20 bases in between. CDR1 and CDR2 from the germline V gene are MNHEY and SVGEGT. This CDR3 is CASSYGGYAGALDTQYF. The DNA for the CDR3 is TGTGCCAGCAGTTACGGGGGTTATGCGGGGGCCCTAGATACGCAGTATTTT.

The V and J genes are TRBV13 and TRBJ2-5; D is unresolved. Germline lookup yields CDR1 PRHDT and CDR2 FYEKMQ (reference sequence). Trimming removed 0 bases at V and 4 bases at J, with 6 bases between. The CDR3 runs 13 residues. The CDR3 loop reads CASSLGLRETQYF. CDR3 nucleotide sequence: TGTGCCAGCAGCTTAGGGCTGAGAGAGACCCAGTACTTC. The variable domain in full, with the rest retrieved from reference TRBV13 and TRBJ2-5, is AAGVIQSPRHLIKEKRETATLKCYPIPRHDTVYWYQQGPGQDPQFLISFYEKMQSDKGSIPDRFSAQQFSDYHSELNMSSLELGDSALYFCASSLGLRETQYFGPGTRLLVL.

This chain's CDR3 is CASSLFDRAPETNEKLFF. The DNA of the CDR3 is TGTGCCAGCAGCTTATTCGACAGGGCGCCTGAAACTAATGAAAAACTGTTTTTT. The chain has TRBV11-2 and TRBJ1-4; 7 bases map to TRBD1. V lost 2 bases and J lost 1; bases outside the gene matches: 10. Germline lookup yields CDR1 SGHAT and CDR2 FQNNGV. The CDR3 is 18 amino acids.

The chain has TRBV5-1 and TRBJ1-1; perhaps TRBD1 as D (5 bases). The germline gives CDR1 SGHRS, CDR2 YFSETQ. Trimming removed 0 bases from V and 0 bases from J, with 9 bases in between. CDR3 length: 15 residues. The CDR3 loop is CASSLAGILNTEAFF. DNA of the CDR3: TGCGCCAGCAGCTTGGCAGGGATCCTGAACACTGAAGCTTTCTTT.

The V and J genes are TRBV2 and TRBJ1-6, with 10 bases that match TRBD1. Germline V gives CDR1 SNHLY, CDR2 FYNNEI. J gave up 7 bases and V 7 bases, and 10 bases lay outside the gene matches. The CDR3 is made up of 16 amino acids. CDR3 coding DNA: TGTGCCAGCATCTCGGGTGGGGGACAGGGGAATTCACCCCTCCACTTT. Translated: CASISGGGQGNSPLHF.

J is TRBJ1-4 and V is TRBV6-6, with D possibly being TRBD1 (6 bases). The CDR3 consists of 15 residues. The germline gives CDR1 MNHNY, CDR2 SVGAGI (reference sequence). V lost 5 bases and J lost 5, with 15 bases in between. The CDR3 sequence: CASSTGQWENEKLFF. CDR3 coding DNA: TGTGCCAGCAGTACCGGACAGTGGGAAAATGAAAAACTGTTTTTT.

The rearrangement joins TRBV6-5 to TRBJ1-6; no firm D call. Germline values: CDR1 MNHEY, CDR2 SVGAGI. Trimming removed 6 bases at V and 0 bases at J, with 6 bases between. This CDR3 comprises 14 residues. This CDR3 is CASRGPSYNSPLHF. In DNA, the CDR3 is TGTGCCAGCAGGGGCCCCTCCTATAATTCACCCCTCCACTTT.

V usage is TRBV6-2 or TRBV6-3 and J usage is TRBJ2-1, with D possibly TRBD1 on 5 matching bases. This CDR3 is built from 17 residues. Germline assignment: CDR1 MNHEY and CDR2 SVGEGT. V was cut by 0 bases and J by 1 base, with 13 bases left in between. The CDR3 region is CASSYSILQGSYNEQFF. In DNA, the CDR3 is TGTGCCAGCAGTTACTCGATACTCCAGGGATCCTACAATGAGCAGTTCTTC.

The chain has TRBV9 and TRBJ1-5; perhaps TRBD1 as D (5 bases). CDR3 length: 15 residues. CDR1 is SGDLS, CDR2 YYNGEE, per germline. V was clipped by 4 bases and J by 3 bases, with 14 bases between them. The CDR3: CASSQAQGTNQPQHF. DNA for the CDR3: TGTGCCAGCAGCCAGGCCCAGGGAACCAATCAGCCCCAGCATTTT.

This chain links TRBV7-3 with TRBJ1-1, with a weak D call TRBD1 (6 bases). Trimming stripped 5 bases from V and 3 bases from J, with 10 bases between. The CDR3 contains 13 residues. CDR1 is SGHTA, CDR2 FQGTGA, per germline. The CDR3: CASSINRDTEAFF. CDR3 in DNA: TGTGCCAGCAGCATCAACAGGGACACTGAAGCTTTCTTT.

The chain uses TRBV29-1 and TRBJ1-2, with 10 nucleotides matching TRBD1. Germline V lookup: CDR1 SQVTM, CDR2 ANQGSEA. Losses at the gene ends were 6 bases for V and 4 bases for J; bases not matched to a gene: 5. The CDR3 runs 13 residues. For the CDR3, the DNA is TGCAGCGTGACAGGGGGCCTGAGCTATGGCTACACCTTC. Translated: CSVTGGLSYGYTF.

This sequence joins TRBV9 and TRBJ1-1, with a weak D call TRBD1 (5 bases). The V and J ends lost 3 bases and 3 bases respectively, with 9 bases between them. CDR3 length: 13 amino acids. Germline loops: CDR1 SGDLS, CDR2 YYNGEE. In DNA form, the CDR3 reads TGTGCCAGCAGCGCAGGGTCGGACACTGAAGCTTTCTTT. This gives the protein CASSAGSDTEAFF.

The V and J genes are TRBV10-3 and TRBJ2-1, with TRBD2 matching 9 bases. From germline, CDR1 is ENHRY and CDR2 SYGVKD. The junction had 8 bases not matched to a gene; V was cut back by 0 bases and J by 5 bases. The CDR3 is 17 residues long. The CDR3 DNA follows: TGTGCCATCAGTGAGTCGACGGGGTTAGCGGGGGACAATGAGCAGTTCTTC. Its protein product is CAISESTGLAGDNEQFF.

CDR3 in amino acids: CATSRDRAAEQPQHF. In DNA form, the CDR3 reads TGTGCCACCAGCAGAGACAGGGCCGCTGAACAGCCCCAGCATTTT. The rearrangement joins TRBV15 to TRBJ1-5; the D gene is possibly TRBD1 (5 bases). Trimming cost V 0 bases and J 7 bases, with 13 bases left between them. The CDR3 runs 15 residues. Germline V lookup: CDR1 LNHNV, CDR2 YYDKDF (reference sequence).

The chain carries TRBV7-2 and TRBJ1-1, with TRBD1 as a possible D gene (6 bases). The length of the CDR3 is 13 residues. CDR1 is SGHTA and CDR2 is FQGNSA in the germline V gene. Deletions cut 4 bases from V and 3 bases from J, with 9 bases between. The CDR3 sequence is CASSWTVYTEAFF. CDR3 in DNA: TGTGCCAGCAGCTGGACAGTTTACACTGAAGCTTTCTTT.

This clone has a single count. The chain uses TRBV7-9 and TRBJ1-4; 10 bases match TRBD1. Germline V lookup: CDR1 SEHNR, CDR2 FQNEAQ (reference sequence). This CDR3 comprises 15 residues. Germline trimming cut 4 bases from V and 8 bases from J; bases unmatched to any gene: 7. The CDR3 loop is CASSSTGGAGEKLFF. The CDR3 DNA reads as TGTGCCAGCAGCTCGACAGGGGGCGCAGGGGAAAAACTGTTTTTT.